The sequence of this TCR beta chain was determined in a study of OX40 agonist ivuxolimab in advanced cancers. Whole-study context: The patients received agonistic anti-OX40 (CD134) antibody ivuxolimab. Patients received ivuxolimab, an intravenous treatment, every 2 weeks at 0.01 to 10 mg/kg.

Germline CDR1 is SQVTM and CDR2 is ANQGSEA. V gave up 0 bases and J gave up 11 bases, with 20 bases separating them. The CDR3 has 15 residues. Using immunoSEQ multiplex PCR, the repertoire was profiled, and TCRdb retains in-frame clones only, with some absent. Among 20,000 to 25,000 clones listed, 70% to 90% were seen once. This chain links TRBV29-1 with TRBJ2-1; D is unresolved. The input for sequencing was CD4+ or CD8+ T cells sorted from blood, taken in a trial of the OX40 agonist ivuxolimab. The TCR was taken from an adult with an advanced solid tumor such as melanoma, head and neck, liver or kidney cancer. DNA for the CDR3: TGCAGCGTTGAAGATCACCGATCGTATGGGGTAAAGCAGTTCTTC. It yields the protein CSVEDHRSYGVKQFF.